The 24 T cell receptor beta chains presented below share a single source sample, sequenced in a study of radiation and T cells in renal cell carcinoma. Documented time point: blood 4 weeks post-SBRT, at nephrectomy. Stated treatment: 15 Gy SBRT to primary tumor, nephrectomy 4 weeks later. Measured with immunoSEQ multiplex PCR; TCRdb has only the in-frame clones, and not every one. The repertoire has about 170,000 clones, about 87% of them found once; the top ten carry roughly 12%. Sequenced material: blood, taken from a patient whose treatment included radiotherapy and nephrectomy. Source of these receptors: a woman aged 45-60 years with renal cell carcinoma.

The gene calls are TRBV5-8 and TRBJ1-2; maybe TRBD1 (6 bases). Trimming removed 0 bases from V and 2 bases from J, with 8 bases in between. This CDR3 comprises 14 residues. Germline lookup yields CDR1 SGHTS and CDR2 YDEGEE. The CDR3, as DNA: TGTGCCAGCAGCTTGGGGGGGACAAACTATGGCTACACCTTC. Translating gives CASSLGGTNYGYTF.

The genes are TRBV5-1 and TRBJ2-3; 8 positions match TRBD2. Per germline, CDR1 SGHRS and CDR2 YFSETQ. Germline trimming cut 9 bases from V and 4 bases from J; bases unmatched to any gene: 7. The CDR3 is made up of 13 amino acids. The CDR3 DNA reads TGCGCCACCCGGGGGGGCAGCGCAGATACGCAGTATTTT. It yields the protein CATRGGSADTQYF.

The rearrangement joins TRBV6-1 to TRBJ2-3; 8 positions match TRBD2. V was clipped by 3 bases and J by 2 bases; unmatched bases: 4. The CDR3 runs 15 residues. Germline CDR1 and CDR2: MNHNS and SASEGT. This CDR3 is CASSEPGLDTDTQYF. The DNA for the CDR3 is TGTGCCAGCAGTGAGCCGGGACTAGACACAGATACGCAGTATTTT.

The gene calls are TRBV2 and TRBJ2-6; the match to TRBD1 covers 11 bases. The length of the CDR3 is 18 residues. Germline CDR1 and CDR2: SNHLY and FYNNEI. J gave up 4 bases and V 4 bases, and 9 bases lay outside the gene matches. CDR3 DNA: TGTGCCAGCAGTGGACGGACAGGGGGCTTTTCCGGGGCCAACGTCCTGACTTTC. It translates to CASSGRTGGFSGANVLTF.

The chain couples TRBV6-5 to TRBJ1-1; the D is unclear. CDR3 length: 14 amino acids. V dropped 10 bases and J dropped 1 base, with 16 bases sitting between them. Looked up from germline, CDR1 is MNHEY and CDR2 is SVGAGI. For the CDR3, the DNA is TGTGCCATCAGACCCGACGGCAGGAACACTGAAGCTTTCTTT. It yields the protein CAIRPDGRNTEAFF.

This chain links TRBV7-8 with TRBJ1-1; D not certain. V gave up 1 base and J gave up 1 base, with 7 bases separating them. CDR1 and CDR2 from the germline V gene are SGHVS and FQNEAQ. The CDR3 is 14 amino acids. For the CDR3, the DNA is TGTGCCAGCAGCTTAGGATCCGCGAACACTGAAGCTTTCTTT. It yields the protein CASSLGSANTEAFF.

V and J are TRBV18 and TRBJ2-7; D unresolved. With 1 base removed from V and 5 bases from J, the gap between germline ends came to 6 bases. The germline V gene encodes CDR1 KGHSH and CDR2 LQKENI. The CDR3 runs 12 residues. CDR3 coding DNA: TGTGCCAGCTCACCACTAGCCGACGAGCAGTACTTC. Amino acid sequence: CASSPLADEQYF.

The V and J genes are TRBV5-1 and TRBJ2-2; D not resolved. Germline assignment: CDR1 SGHRS and CDR2 YFSETQ. The germline V and J ends were trimmed by 4 bases and 9 bases, with 7 bases remaining between them. The CDR3 loop spans 11 amino acids. DNA for the CDR3: TGCGCCAGCAGCCCAGACCGGGAGCTGTTTTTT. Residues: CASSPDRELFF. Full variable domain (remainder filled in from reference TRBV5-1 and TRBJ2-2): KAGVTQTPRYLIKTRGQQVTLSCSPISGHRSVSWYQQTPGQGLQFLFEYFSETQRNKGNFPGRFSGRQFSNSRSEMNVSTLELGDSALYLCASSPDRELFFGEGSRLTVL.

V is TRBV5-1 and J is TRBJ1-4; no firm D call. The CDR3 loop spans 17 amino acids. V dropped 0 bases and J dropped 1 base, with 13 bases sitting between them. Germline CDR1 is SGHRS and CDR2 is YFSETQ. CDR3 amino acids: CASSLGVGFETNEKLFF. The CDR3 DNA sequence: TGCGCCAGCAGCTTGGGGGTAGGGTTTGAAACTAATGAAAAACTGTTTTTT.

The chain couples TRBV5-1 to TRBJ2-6; TRBD1 aligns across 7 bases. The CDR3 is 15 residues long. Germline-derived CDR1 and CDR2 are SGHRS and YFSETQ. With V trimmed by 7 bases and J by 2 bases, 6 bases remained unmatched. The CDR3 here is CASATGQTGANVLTF. The CDR3 nucleotides read TGCGCCAGCGCAACGGGACAGACTGGGGCCAACGTCCTGACTTTC.

The chain combines TRBV19 with TRBJ2-7, with 11 bases aligning to TRBD2. The germline V gene encodes CDR1 LNHDA and CDR2 SQIVND (reference sequence). This CDR3 has 15 residues. V shed 3 bases and J 5 bases; nucleotides not matched to a gene: 6. The CDR3 DNA reads TGTGCCAGTAGTATTGGACTAGCGGGTCAGGACGAGCAGTACTTC. It is translated as CASSIGLAGQDEQYF.

The chain is built from TRBV2 and TRBJ1-5, with D tentatively TRBD1 (5 bases). The V end lost 2 bases, the J end lost 4 bases, and 15 bases lay between the germline ends. Germline assignment: CDR1 SNHLY and CDR2 FYNNEI. The CDR3 contains 16 residues. The CDR3 loop is CASSERGTGYNQPQHF. In DNA form, the CDR3 reads TGTGCCAGCAGTGAACGCGGGACGGGCTATAATCAGCCCCAGCATTTT.

The genes are TRBV19 and TRBJ1-2; 9 nucleotides line up with TRBD1. Germline V gene data show CDR1 as LNHDA and CDR2 as SQIVND (reference sequence). J gave up 7 bases and V 5 bases, and 8 bases lay outside the gene matches. This CDR3 spans 14 amino acids. Written as DNA, the CDR3 is TGTGCCAGTAGTCCGCCAGCGGACAGGGGTGGCTACACCTTC. Protein: CASSPPADRGGYTF.

The chain recombines TRBV7-2 with TRBJ2-5, with 10 nucleotides matching TRBD2. This CDR3 spans 13 amino acids. With V trimmed by 6 bases and J by 5 bases, 3 bases remained unmatched. Germline V gene lookup returns CDR1 SGHTA and CDR2 FQGNSA. DNA of the CDR3: TGTGCCAGCAGGACTAGCGGGTCGGAGACCCAGTACTTC. Protein product: CASRTSGSETQYF.

In regard to this clone: This sample also contains other DNA sequences that code for the same CDR3. The CDR3 region is CSAREADTQYF. The DNA of the CDR3 is TGCAGTGCTAGAGAGGCAGATACGCAGTATTTT. The gene calls are TRBV20-1 and TRBJ2-3, with D hard to call. CDR3 length equals 11 residues. Germline V gives CDR1 DFQATT, CDR2 SNEGSKA (reference sequence). V dropped 0 bases and J dropped 4 bases, with 2 bases sitting between them.

The rearrangement joins TRBV19 to TRBJ1-4; possibly TRBD1 for D (5 bases). V was clipped by 7 bases and J by 6 bases, with 12 bases between them. CDR1 is LNHDA and CDR2 is SQIVND in the germline V gene (reference sequence). The length of the CDR3 is 13 residues. The CDR3 here is CASMGVLHEKLFF. The CDR3 region has the DNA TGTGCCAGTATGGGGGTCTTACATGAAAAACTGTTTTTT.

J is TRBJ2-3 and V is TRBV9; perhaps TRBD1 as D (6 bases). The CDR3 length is 14 residues. CDR1 is SGDLS and CDR2 is YYNGEE in the germline V gene. Trimming took off 4 bases at V and 4 bases at J, with 13 bases between the two ends. CDR3 coding DNA: TGTGCCAGCAGCTCCAGGGGTACAGCAGATACGCAGTATTTT. Its protein is CASSSRGTADTQYF.

The chain links TRBV25-1 to TRBJ1-5, with D unclear. This CDR3 has 14 amino acids. V was trimmed by 5 bases and J by 0 bases, leaving 8 bases between them. CDR1 and CDR2 from the germline V gene are MGHDK and SYGVNS. The CDR3 DNA is TGTGCCAGCAGTACCCTGGGTAGCAATCAGCCCCAGCATTTT. Protein product: CASSTLGSNQPQHF.

For the CDR3, the DNA is TGTGCCAGCAGTGCACAGTCCTACGAGCAGTACTTC. It is translated as CASSAQSYEQYF. The gene calls are TRBV6-1 and TRBJ2-7; D unresolved. The CDR3 consists of 12 residues. Looked up from germline, CDR1 is MNHNS and CDR2 is SASEGT. The V gene lost 4 bases and the J gene lost 1 base, with 5 bases spanning the gap.

This clone was recorded only once. The chain recombines TRBV30 with TRBJ1-5; D perhaps matches TRBD1 (5 bases). Trimming took 5 bases from V and 9 from J, leaving 17 bases between them. The CDR3 covers 13 residues. The V gene's germline CDR1 is GTSNPN and CDR2 SVGIG (reference sequence). The CDR3 DNA reads TGTGCCTGGGATAAGGGACTCGTAATGCCCCAGCATTTT. Its protein is CAWDKGLVMPQHF.

The DNA for the CDR3 is TGTGCCAGCGGCCGATCTTACGAGCAGTACTTC. This codes for CASGRSYEQYF. The rearrangement links TRBV7-8 to TRBJ2-7; D is uncertain. V was shortened by 8 bases and J by 4 bases, with 9 bases between the two germline ends. Germline CDR1 is SGHVS and CDR2 is FQNEAQ. CDR3 length equals 11 residues.

The chain recombines TRBV6-6 with TRBJ2-7; 7 nucleotides align to TRBD2. CDR1 MNHNY and CDR2 SVGAGI come from the germline V gene (reference sequence). V was pared by 0 bases and J by 2 bases, with 4 bases of the junction left unmatched. The CDR3 length is 15 residues. Written as DNA, the CDR3 is TGTGCCAGCAGTTACTCCGGGACTACCACCTACGAGCAGTACTTC. Translating it yields CASSYSGTTTYEQYF.

This chain joins TRBV10-1 and TRBJ2-1; TRBD2 aligns across 10 bases. Germline V gives CDR1 WNHNN, CDR2 SYGVQD (reference sequence). This CDR3 has 16 amino acids. The V and J ends lost 4 bases and 4 bases, in that order; junction bases with no gene match: 7. CDR3 nucleotide sequence: TGCGCCAGCAGTGGAGCGGGGGGGCCGACTTACAATGAGCAGTTCTTC. This codes for CASSGAGGPTYNEQFF.

The chain joins TRBV19 to TRBJ1-4; a weak D match, TRBD1 (6 bases). The CDR3 is made up of 15 amino acids. Trimming took 3 bases from V and 3 from J, leaving 11 bases between them. CDR1 is LNHDA and CDR2 is SQIVND in the germline V gene (reference sequence). CDR3 DNA: TGTGCCAGTAGTATCGCAAGGGGGTCTAATGAAAAACTGTTTTTT. It translates to CASSIARGSNEKLFF. Full variable domain (outside the CDR3, taken from reference TRBV19 and TRBJ1-4): DGGITQSPKYLFRKEGQNVTLSCEQNLNHDAMYWYRQDPGQGLRLIYYSQIVNDFQKGDIAEGYSVSREKKESFPLTVTSAQKNPTAFYLCASSIARGSNEKLFFGSGTQLSVL.